These T cell receptor beta chains were read from a single sample in a study of T-cell memory formation after mild COVID-19. TCRdb re-called the 5' RACE reads through MiXCR, storing one row per CDR3 protein. In the table there are a few hundred thousand distinct CDR3 sequences, under 25% of which are singletons. Input material: PBMCs or a T cell subset sorted from them (not recorded which). Receptors originate from an adult woman who had mild COVID-19 (a few samples of this study predate the infection). Cell type and time point are not known. Each CDR3 is given with its conserved first and last residue. The D gene is left open where the match is weak. Clone size is given for some rows only: seen once, a few or many times, or a class if the clone is expanded.

TRBV5-5,TRBJ2-3,NA,NA,TGTGCCAACAGCCTACAACGAACCGATACGCAGTATTTT,CANSLQRTDTQYF
TRBV7-2,TRBJ2-5,few,TRBD1,TGTGCCAGCAGCGGTACAGGGGGATACCAAGAGACCCAGTACTTC,CASSGTGGYQETQYF
TRBV7-2,TRBJ2-1,many,TRBD1,TGTGCCAGCAGCTCTGACAGGGCATCCTACAATGAGCAGTTCTTC,CASSSDRASYNEQFF
TRBV29-1,TRBJ2-5,few,NA,TGCAGCGTTGAAGTCCGGGCAGGGGCTCCGGAGGCCCAGTACTTC,CSVEVRAGAPEAQYF
TRBV6-5,TRBJ1-1,few,TRBD1,TGTGCCAGCAGTAAGGACAGGGGCCCGAACACTGAAGCTTTCTTT,CASSKDRGPNTEAFF
TRBV27,TRBJ1-5,few,NA,TGTGCCAGCAGTCCCCGACAGGTGGGGGGGCCCCAGCATTTT,CASSPRQVGGPQHF
TRBV9,TRBJ2-1,NA,TRBD2,TGTGCCAGCAGCGAGACTAGCGGGTTAGACTACAATGAGCAGTTCTTC,CASSETSGLDYNEQFF
TRBV19,TRBJ1-3,NA,NA,TGTGCCAGCAAATCTCATGGGACGACAGCCTCTCCTGGAAACACCATATATTTT,CASKSHGTTASPGNTIYF
TRBV7-2,TRBJ2-7,NA,NA,TGTGCCAGCAGCTTAATGGGCACTTTTAGGTACTTC,CASSLMGTFRYF
TRBV11-2,TRBJ1-1,NA,TRBD1,TGTGCCAGCAGCCCTAACAGGGGGCAGGGGGTCACTGAAGCTTTCTTT,CASSPNRGQGVTEAFF
TRBV13,TRBJ2-7,NA,NA,TGTGCCAGCAGCTTACTGGGACAACCCTACGAGCAGTACTTC,CASSLLGQPYEQYF
TRBV29-1,TRBJ1-5,few,TRBD1,TGCAGCGTAGGGACAGGGGGGGGCAATCAGCCCCAGCATTTT,CSVGTGGGNQPQHF
TRBV5-1,TRBJ1-5,few,NA,TGCGCCAGCAGCTTGGATCGGGGGACCCAGCATTTT,CASSLDRGTQHF
TRBV24-1,TRBJ2-3,NA,TRBD1,TGTGCCACCAGCGATGGGAACAGGGGGTCTGCAGATACGAAGTATTTT,CATSDGNRGSADTKYF
TRBV7-2,TRBJ2-2,few,NA,TGTGCCAGCAGCTTAGCGGTTGTTAGCGAGAACACCGGGGAGCTGTTTTTT,CASSLAVVSENTGELFF
TRBV12-3/TRBV12-4,TRBJ1-2,NA,NA,TGTGCCAGCAGTTTACGAGGGGCCCCTGATGGCTACACCTTC,CASSLRGAPDGYTF
TRBV7-9,TRBJ2-7,many,TRBD2,TGTGCCAGCAGCCCAGCGGGGGGGCTTGAGCAGTACTTC,CASSPAGGLEQYF
TRBV9,TRBJ1-2,NA,TRBD1,TGTGCCAGCAGCGCAGGGGGCTCTGTAGATGGCTACACCTTC,CASSAGGSVDGYTF
TRBV9,TRBJ1-2,few,NA,TGTGCCAGCAGCGCATCCGACGGCCCCCCTAGTAGGGGCTACACCTTC,CASSASDGPPSRGYTF
TRBV12-3/TRBV12-4,TRBJ1-1,NA,NA,TGTGCCAGCGAAAGGTTGGGGGAGAACACTGAAGCTTTCTTT,CASERLGENTEAFF
TRBV3-1,TRBJ2-1,NA,TRBD2,TGTGCCAGCAGCCATACACTAGCGGGGGTGGGAAGAGAGCAGTTCTTC,CASSHTLAGVGREQFF
TRBV7-9,TRBJ1-4,few,NA,TGTGCCAGCAGCCTAGGAGGGAGTCGTAATGAAAAACTGTTTTTT,CASSLGGSRNEKLFF